This TCR beta chain stems from a study of CD8+ T cells in alopecia areata. As the sequencing template, cDNA was produced by extracting RNA and reverse transcribing it. The table came from immunoSEQ multiplex PCR; TCRdb's copy has only in-frame clones and leaves some out. The sample lists more than 90,000 clones; 58% were seen once. V lost 10 bases and J 1 base, leaving 22 bases between the germline ends. The CDR3 is 16 amino acids. Germline loops: CDR1 MNHEY, CDR2 SMNVEV (reference sequence). Treatment given: oral pan-JAK inhibitor, 5-10 mg twice daily. Sequences were derived from CD8+ T cells sorted from blood, sampled at week 4, from a patient treated with tofacitinib. This chain uses TRBV27 with TRBJ1-1; D call uncertain. This TCR came from a human donor with alopecia areata. CDR3 DNA: TGTGCCACCTACCCCAAAGGTAGTGCAAGGAACACTGAAGCTTTCTTT. This gives the protein CATYPKGSARNTEAFF.